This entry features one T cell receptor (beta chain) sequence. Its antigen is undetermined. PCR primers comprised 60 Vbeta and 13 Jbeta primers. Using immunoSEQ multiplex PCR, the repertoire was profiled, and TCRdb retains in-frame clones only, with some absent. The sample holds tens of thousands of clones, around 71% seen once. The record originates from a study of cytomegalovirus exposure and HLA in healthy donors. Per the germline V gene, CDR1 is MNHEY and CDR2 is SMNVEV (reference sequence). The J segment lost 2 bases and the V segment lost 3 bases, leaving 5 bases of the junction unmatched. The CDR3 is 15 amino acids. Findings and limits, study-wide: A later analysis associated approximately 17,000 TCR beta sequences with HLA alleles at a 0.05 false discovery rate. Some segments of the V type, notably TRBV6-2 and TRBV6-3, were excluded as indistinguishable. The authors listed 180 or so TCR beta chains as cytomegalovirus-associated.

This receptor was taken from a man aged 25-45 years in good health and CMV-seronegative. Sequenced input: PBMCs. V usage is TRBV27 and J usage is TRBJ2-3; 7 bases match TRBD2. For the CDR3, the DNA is TGTGCCAGCAGTTTTGGGCTAGCGGACACAGATACGCAGTATTTT. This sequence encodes CASSFGLADTDTQYF.